This TCR beta chain was obtained from a study of graft-versus-host responses after intestinal transplantation (dated by TCRdb to the early 2020s). Regarding the study in general: Multivisceral, liver-intestinal, or isolated intestinal transplants were received by the recipients. Anti-thymocyte globulin induction was given to all recipients, followed by maintenance tacrolimus and steroids for two to three years. Donor T cell macrochimerism was defined as a peak of at least 4% donor T cells among recipient peripheral blood mononuclear cells. To identify alloreactive clones, pre-transplant mixed lymphocyte reaction products were sequenced and compared with unstimulated pre-transplant donor and recipient T cells. Rather than going through the commercial service, samples from a few later patients were sequenced in-house on an Illumina MiSeq and processed with MiXCR. After intestinal transplantation, graft-versus-host and host-versus-graft alloreactive T cell clones were followed in the graft, circulation and bone marrow using bulk TCR-beta CDR3 sequencing. A cohort of about 25 intestinal transplant recipients, including one retransplant, was enrolled, and a few patients lacking pretransplant specimens were excluded.

The paper's findings and limits, for the study overall: GvH clones turned up in recipient bone marrow, with some appearing earlier in ileal mucosa or blood, a pattern consistent with an intestinal mucosal origin. Conclusions were limited by the relatively low number and heterogeneity of intestinal transplant patients. Peak levels of circulating GvH clones were associated with declines in HvG clones early after transplant. In the allografts of patients with donor T cell macrochimerism, GvH to HvG T cell clonal ratios were high.

The CDR3 covers 14 residues, taking in both the cysteine and the phenylalanine. The sequence is cut down to CDR3 DNA, 42 bases in frame from base 1. The germline V gene yields MNHEY for CDR1 and SVGAGI for CDR2. The germline V and J ends show losses of 6 bases and 7 bases respectively, and no gene match explains 6 bases of the junction. The library was generated by the immunoSEQ multiplex PCR assay. For most patients, genomic DNA was isolated using the Qiagen DNeasy Blood and Tissue Kit and was shipped frozen to Adaptive Biotechnologies for TCR sequencing. High-throughput TCR-beta CDR3 sequencing of genomic DNA from most patients was performed by Adaptive Biotechnologies. On the study's bioinformatics: Adaptive's ImmunoSEQ software supplied the TCR sequencing data for around 19 patients, while MiXCR and VDJtools were used to process a few other patients. To correct CD4 versus CD8 sorting errors, any sequence found in both subsets at a frequency ratio below 5:1 was removed. CDR3 nucleotide sequences shared by donor and recipient were removed because the origin of these sequences could not be assigned. Alloreactive clones required at least 2-fold expansion over unstimulated cells and minimum CFSE-low frequency of 0.002% (template counts) or 0.001% (read counts). A clone was considered mappable if detected in the sequenced pre-transplant spleen, lymph node, or MLR CFSE-low populations of the donor or recipient. The cumulative frequency of alloreactive clones was calculated as a percentage of all sequences, weighted by copy number. The clones in this table, taken by TCRdb from immuneACCESS, are in-frame only. Not every clone is retained; where verified, under half of the shortfall comes from an unresolved V gene, and the cause of the rest is unknown. The V and J calls and the clone size are those of that table, but D and trimming were determined from the DNA. Here the sample has about 100,000 clones; roughly 87% occur a single time. Around 0.86% of the sample belongs to the ten largest clones.

Concerning this clone: Which antigen it targets is not known. No much larger clone exists at a distance of one base, and base qualities are not known.

What the time point label conveys for this sample: cells obtained before transplantation from donor or recipient. CD3+CD4+ and CD3+CD8+ populations were FACS-sorted from unstimulated pre-transplant donor and recipient cells taken from spleen or lymph nodes. The sequence came from a human donor who was the organ donor for an intestinal transplant. The chain is assembled from TRBV6-5 and TRBJ1-6, with 7 bases aligning to TRBD1. Material: unstimulated CD4+ T cells sorted from spleen or lymph node cells, obtained before transplant. The CDR3 sequence is CASSRDRENSPLHF. In nucleotide form, the sequence is TGTGCCAGCAGCCGCGACAGGGAGAATTCACCCCTCCACTTT.